This is a list of T cell receptor beta chains from one sample in a study of tumour-infiltrating T cells in Burkitt lymphoma. Data came from immunoSEQ multiplex PCR; TCRdb stores just in-frame clones and leaves some out. The table shows 900 or so clones, with about 20% occurring only once. Sequencing used tumor tissue. The receptors originated from a human donor with Burkitt lymphoma. The conserved cysteine and the conserved F or W are not part of the CDR3 here.

v_gene	j_gene	CDR3aa
TRBV19	TRBJ1-1	ASSIYGMNTEAF
TRBV5-6	TRBJ1-2	ASSTGPYGYT
TRBV28	TRBJ1-2	ASSQGGRPYYGYT
TRBV5-1	TRBJ2-5	ASSLPSLPLYQETQY
TRBV7-2	TRBJ2-5	ASSFWRGGGLETQY
TRBV7-6	TRBJ2-7	ASSSGPNYEQY
TRBV27	TRBJ2-2	ACQDRVNTGELF
TRBV2	TRBJ1-6	ASSPGTGSPLH
TRBV2	TRBJ1-2	ASRGRANYGYT
TRBV6-1	TRBJ2-2	ASSTYGTTGELF
TRBV11-2	TRBJ1-1	ASSLGAELNTEAF
TRBV13	TRBJ2-7	ASSLGASGGSRTYEQY
TRBV18	TRBJ2-3	ASSPLFTGDPDTQY
TRBV6-5	TRBJ2-7	ASSPGPYEQY
TRBV5-4	TRBJ1-2	ASSDSQNPTQGYT
TRBV9	TRBJ2-2	ASSVAHRGYGELF
TRBV7-2	TRBJ2-2	ASTQAGGPGTGELF
TRBV6-5	TRBJ1-5	ASSRGRGDQPQH
TRBV28	TRBJ1-1	ASSPGGSEAF
TRBV18	TRBJ1-3	ASSRQGEGNTIY
TRBV5-1	TRBJ1-2	VSSPGIGYT
TRBV11-2	TRBJ1-1	ASSLGSELNTEAF
TRBV5-1	TRBJ1-2	ASSEGHFGYT
TRBV14	TRBJ2-7	ASSQTVDEQY
TRBV28	TRBJ1-6	ASSLRRETNSPLH
TRBV6-6	TRBJ2-5	ASSPSGEETQY
TRBV1	TRBJ2-6	TSSPTGGNVLT
TRBV5-1	TRBJ2-3	ASGPGLTTDTQY
TRBV28	TRBJ1-2	ASSLWGQGGGYT
TRBV27	TRBJ2-7	TSSPTGRFEQY
TRBV5-5	TRBJ2-3	ASSPSVRDTQY
TRBV4-1	TRBJ2-3	ASSARGLVSDTQY
TRBV6-5	TRBJ1-5	ASRGAGGQQPQH
TRBV2	TRBJ1-1	ASSEGSRGENTEAF
TRBV27	TRBJ2-2	ASSHGQGTGELF
TRBV5-1	TRBJ2-7	ASSLGGEPTYEQY
TRBV7-8	TRBJ2-7	ASSLRGVSYEQY
TRBV4-2	TRBJ1-1	ASSQTGYTEAF
TRBV7-2	TRBJ2-1	ASRPTGADSRDDEQF
TRBV5-1	TRBJ1-2	ASSPARGQGVYGYT
TRBV30	TRBJ2-6	ACQPRVSGANVLT
TRBV29-1	TRBJ1-1	SVATGTEAF
TRBV9	TRBJ2-1	ASSVVGGASYNEQF
TRBV20-1	TRBJ2-1	SAAGANEQF
TRBV7-2	TRBJ2-1	ASSLTVRGGTGEQF
TRBV27	TRBJ2-3	ASSFPGARGTQY
TRBV29-1	TRBJ2-5	SVGGGPAETQY
TRBV28	TRBJ1-1	ASNEDKKAF
TRBV19	TRBJ1-2	ASSPELRYYYGYT
TRBV29-1	TRBJ2-7	SVLTGGYEQY
TRBV7-9	TRBJ2-2	ASSFGAAGELF
TRBV7-9	TRBJ2-5	ASSLGSEREETQY
TRBV13	TRBJ2-7	ASSPGASGGANAYEQY
TRBV6-5	TRBJ2-7	ASTDNSYEQY
TRBV19	TRBJ2-2	ASSTTGGHTGELF
TRBV27	TRBJ1-6	ASRETGRSPLH